Listed below are T cell receptor beta chains from one sample, sequenced in a study of T cell responses to AZD1222 COVID-19 vaccine. Libraries were prepared by immunoSEQ multiplex PCR; TCRdb keeps only in-frame clonotypes and omits some of them. In the table there are approximately 110,000 clones, 80% to 95% of which are singletons. The sequencing here drew on peripheral blood, taken 28 days after the second AZD1222 dose. The receptors were gathered from an adult who received the AZD1222 COVID-19 vaccine. CDR3s include the opening cysteine and the closing phenylalanine or tryptophan. Each record gives: clone size, CDR3 length, V gene, J gene, D gene, CDR3 protein, CDR3 DNA. A D gene is named only where the DNA matches it firmly. The listing skips clone size in some rows; elsewhere it reads once, few, many or a size class.

-	15	TRBV11-3	TRBJ2-5	TRBD1	CASSPGTGGQETQYF	TGTGCCAGCAGCCCAGGGACAGGGGGCCAAGAGACCCAGTACTTC
-	11	TRBV29-1	TRBJ2-3	-	CSVSPGDTQYF	TGCAGCGTTAGCCCCGGGGATACGCAGTATTTT
-	12	TRBV28	TRBJ1-1	-	CVIVGFNTEAFF	TGTGTTATCGTGGGTTTTAACACTGAAGCTTTCTTT
-	15	TRBV24-1	TRBJ1-2	TRBD1	CATSDLTGEVGGYTF	TGTGCCACCAGTGATTTAACAGGGGAGGTTGGTGGCTACACCTTC
-	14	TRBV28	TRBJ1-4	-	CASSVQRGSEKLFF	TGTGCCAGCAGCGTTCAGAGAGGCAGTGAAAAACTGTTTTTT
few	13	TRBV7-9	TRBJ1-1	-	CASSLEVNTEAFF	TGTGCCAGCAGCTTAGAAGTAAACACTGAAGCTTTCTTT
-	13	TRBV19	TRBJ2-1	-	CASSSARNNEQFF	TGTGCCAGTTCTAGCGCCCGCAACAATGAGCAGTTCTTC
-	15	TRBV6-2/TRBV6-3	TRBJ2-1	-	CASSQGRGSYNEQFF	TGTGCCAGCAGTCAGGGTAGGGGGTCCTACAATGAGCAGTTCTTC
once	17	TRBV28	TRBJ1-3	-	CASSLTQGTDSGNTIYF	TGTGCCAGCAGTTTAACCCAGGGGACCGACTCTGGAAACACCATATATTTT
-	15	TRBV4-2	TRBJ1-6	-	CASSQVGRERSPLHF	TGTGCCAGCAGCCAAGTCGGCAGGGAGAGGTCACCCCTCCACTTT